The 25 T cell receptor beta chains reported below all come from one sample, sequenced in a study of blood T cell repertoires in COVID-19. Sequencing used immunoSEQ multiplex PCR; TCRdb keeps in-frame clones, though not all of them. Among just over 150,000 clones listed, approximately 80% were seen once. What was sequenced was peripheral blood. The source of these receptors is a woman in her thirties or forties with COVID-19, enrolled during active disease.

This sequence joins TRBV27 and TRBJ1-5; D gene uncertain. With 2 bases removed from V and 5 bases from J, the gap between germline ends came to 7 bases. Germline V lookup: CDR1 MNHEY, CDR2 SMNVEV (reference sequence). This CDR3 has 13 amino acids. CDR3 nucleotides: TGTGCCAGCAGTTTAGGCTTCTATCAGCCCCAGCATTTT. Its protein is CASSLGFYQPQHF.

The chain is built from TRBV24-1 and TRBJ2-5, with D possibly being TRBD1 (6 bases). The CDR3 sequence is 14 residues long. The germline gives CDR1 KGHDR, CDR2 SFDVKD. The V gene lost 1 base and the J gene lost 3 bases, with 8 bases spanning the gap. CDR3 sequence (DNA): TGTGCCACCAGTGATTTTTACAGGGAAGAGACCCAGTACTTC. Translated, it gives CATSDFYREETQYF.

In this sample, this clone turned up a few times. The chain carries TRBV2 and TRBJ1-1; tentative D call: TRBD1 (6 bases). The CDR3 spans 13 residues. The germline V gene has CDR1 SNHLY and CDR2 FYNNEI. V lost 7 bases, J lost 1 base, and 10 bases lay in between. The CDR3 region has the DNA TGTGCCAGCACACCAGGGGAGAACACTGAAGCTTTCTTT. Translating it yields CASTPGENTEAFF.

The chain is built from TRBV12-3 or TRBV12-4 and TRBJ1-4, with a possible D match to TRBD1 (5 bases). The V end was cut by 6 bases, the J end by 3 bases, with 8 bases between. CDR3 length equals 13 residues. The CDR3 sequence is CASSTGSNEKLFF. CDR3 nucleotide sequence: TGTGCCAGCAGCACAGGCTCTAATGAAAAACTGTTTTTT.

This clone showed up just once. Other DNA sequences of this sample code for an identical CDR3. The rearrangement links TRBV10-1 to TRBJ1-6; D call uncertain. Deletions cut 3 bases from V and 7 bases from J, with 4 bases between. Germline values: CDR1 WNHNN, CDR2 SYGVQD (reference sequence). The CDR3 is 12 residues long. This CDR3 reads CASSDPNSPLHF. CDR3 DNA: TGCGCCAGCAGTGACCCGAATTCACCCCTCCACTTT.

In nucleotides, the CDR3 is TGTGCCAGTAGTATCGGGGGGGATGAGCAGTTCTTC. This gives the protein CASSIGGDEQFF. V and J are TRBV19 and TRBJ2-1; 8 nucleotides align to TRBD2. The germline V gene encodes CDR1 LNHDA and CDR2 SQIVND (reference sequence). The CDR3 runs to 12 residues. V lost 3 bases to trimming and J lost 8 bases; unmatched junction nucleotides: 0.

The chain recombines TRBV6-5 with TRBJ1-5; TRBD1 might be the D (6 bases). Trimming left V 4 bases short and J 3 bases short, with 10 bases between. CDR3 length equals 14 residues. Germline values: CDR1 MNHEY, CDR2 SVGAGI. CDR3 amino acids: CASSWQGFNQPQHF. CDR3 in DNA: TGTGCCAGCAGTTGGCAGGGGTTCAATCAGCCCCAGCATTTT.

The chain uses TRBV19 and TRBJ2-1; 11 positions agree with TRBD2. The V segment lost 6 bases and the J segment 9 bases; nucleotides outside the gene matches: 7. CDR1 LNHDA and CDR2 SQIVND come from the germline V gene (reference sequence). This CDR3 is built from 14 residues. The DNA of the CDR3 is TGTGCCAGTAGACATAGCGGGGGGGCCTCTGAGCAGTTCTTC. Translated: CASRHSGGASEQFF.

V is TRBV10-2 and J is TRBJ1-1; weak D call: TRBD1 (5 bases). CDR1 and CDR2 from the germline V gene are WSHSY and SAAADI. CDR3 length: 13 residues. V dropped 10 bases and J dropped 2 bases, with 14 bases sitting between them. As DNA, the CDR3 is TGCGCCACCCGGGGGAGGGGAAACACTGAAGCTTTCTTT. Translation gives CATRGRGNTEAFF.

J is TRBJ2-7 and V is TRBV10-3; 11 bases match TRBD2. Germline trimming cut 1 base from V and 6 bases from J; bases unmatched to any gene: 5. The CDR3 sequence is 15 residues long. Per the germline V gene, CDR1 is ENHRY and CDR2 is SYGVKD. CDR3 residues: CAISELLAGEVEQYF. CDR3 sequence (DNA): TGTGCCATCAGTGAGTTACTAGCGGGAGAGGTCGAGCAGTACTTC.

The J gene is TRBJ2-7, the V gene TRBV11-2; 9 nucleotides match TRBD1. V lost 1 base and J lost 3; bases outside the gene matches: 7. CDR3 length: 16 residues. Per germline, CDR1 SGHAT and CDR2 FQNNGV. In DNA, the CDR3 is TGTGCCAGCAGCTTAGGTGCGGGACAGGGAAACTACGAGCAGTACTTC. The encoded protein is CASSLGAGQGNYEQYF. Based on the CDR3 plus reference TRBV11-2 and TRBJ2-7, the full variable domain is EAGVAQSPRYKIIEKRQSVAFWCNPISGHATLYWYQQILGQGPKLLIQFQNNGVVDDSQLPKDRFSAERLKGVDSTLKIQPAKLEDSAVYLCASSLGAGQGNYEQYFGPGTRLTVT.

The chain has TRBV30 and TRBJ1-2; D is ambiguous. Trimming removed 0 bases from V and 4 bases from J, with 15 bases in between. This CDR3 has 15 residues. The germline V gene encodes CDR1 GTSNPN and CDR2 SVGIG (reference sequence). The CDR3 DNA sequence: TGTGCCTGGAGTGTGTTTTCGGGAAACTCCTATGGCTACACCTTC. Translation: CAWSVFSGNSYGYTF.

CDR3 sequence (DNA): TGTGCCAGCAGGAGGGATGGACGGCTTGAAGCTTTCTTT. Protein: CASRRDGRLEAFF. The chain employs TRBV5-4 and TRBJ1-1; D gene uncertain. Germline CDR1 SGHNT, CDR2 YYREEE (reference sequence). V was shortened by 5 bases and J by 7 bases, with 15 bases between the two germline ends. This CDR3 has 13 residues.

The V and J genes are TRBV2 and TRBJ1-2; possibly TRBD1 for D (6 bases). CDR1 is SNHLY, CDR2 FYNNEI, per germline. The V end was cut by 8 bases, the J end by 1 base, with 14 bases between. The CDR3 is 14 residues long. CDR3 loop: CASLGQKNNYGYTF. CDR3 in DNA: TGTGCCAGCCTAGGACAGAAAAATAACTATGGCTACACCTTC.

CDR3 sequence (DNA): TGTGCCAGCAGGGAGGGTCACACAGATACGCAGTATTTT. Translation gives CASREGHTDTQYF. The chain carries TRBV6-6 and TRBJ2-3; D perhaps matches TRBD2 (6 bases). The CDR3 covers 13 residues. Germline assignment: CDR1 MNHNY and CDR2 SVGAGI (reference sequence). The V and J ends lost 6 bases and 2 bases respectively, with 9 bases between them.

The chain uses TRBV7-3 and TRBJ2-2; no firm D call. The CDR3 runs to 15 residues. Germline lookup yields CDR1 SGHTA and CDR2 FQGTGA. The V end lost 3 bases, the J end lost 5 bases, and 13 bases lay between the germline ends. CDR3 amino acids: CASSLDLGTTGELFF. CDR3 sequence (DNA): TGTGCCAGCAGCTTGGATCTAGGAACTACCGGGGAGCTGTTTTTT.

The gene calls are TRBV6-5 and TRBJ2-7; D is unresolved. Germline CDR1 is MNHEY and CDR2 is SVGAGI. V lost 7 bases to trimming and J lost 12 bases, with 25 bases between them. The CDR3 is 14 amino acids. In DNA form, the CDR3 reads TGTGCCAGCACCCCAGCTGGCGGAGAGAAATCAGTGTACTTC. Translation: CASTPAGGEKSVYF.

This rearrangement joins TRBV15 to TRBJ1-1; no firm D call. The CDR3 length is 15 residues. The V gene's germline CDR1 is LNHNV and CDR2 YYDKDF (reference sequence). With 0 bases removed from V and 0 bases from J, the gap between germline ends came to 8 bases. The CDR3 spells CATSREVNLNTEAFF. The CDR3 region has the DNA TGTGCCACCAGCAGAGAAGTAAACTTGAACACTGAAGCTTTCTTT.

This rearrangement joins TRBV9 to TRBJ1-2; tentative D call: TRBD1 (5 bases). Germline-derived CDR1 and CDR2 are SGDLS and YYNGEE. V lost 3 bases and J lost 4, with 25 bases in between. This CDR3 contains 18 residues. CDR3 protein: CASSALPRVGASSYGYTF. The CDR3 nucleotides read TGTGCCAGCAGCGCCCTCCCCAGGGTGGGCGCAAGTTCCTATGGCTACACCTTC.

J is TRBJ2-7 and V is TRBV5-1; 7 bases fit TRBD1. Germline CDR1 SGHRS, CDR2 YFSETQ. V shed 5 bases and J 0 bases; nucleotides not matched to a gene: 5. The CDR3 sequence is 14 residues long. This CDR3 is CASRVGTDSYEQYF. CDR3 sequence (DNA): TGCGCCAGCAGGGTTGGGACAGACTCCTACGAGCAGTACTTC.

This chain connects TRBV4-2 to TRBJ2-1; D is unresolved. The CDR3 is 13 amino acids. Trimming removed 3 bases at V and 9 bases at J, with 12 bases between. The germline V gene encodes CDR1 LGHNA and CDR2 YNFKEQ. The CDR3 reads CASSHPDIGEQFF. The CDR3 DNA reads TGTGCCAGCAGCCACCCCGACATAGGTGAGCAGTTCTTC.

This clone was seen only a few times. The CDR3 here is CASSLQGAYGNTIYF. The CDR3 coding sequence is TGTGCCAGCAGTTTACAGGGGGCTTATGGAAACACCATATATTTT. This chain joins TRBV6-5 and TRBJ1-3, with 9 bases identical to TRBD1. Germline loops: CDR1 MNHEY, CDR2 SVGAGI. The CDR3 contains 15 residues. V shed 4 bases and J 3 bases; nucleotides not matched to a gene: 4.

V usage is TRBV6-5 and J usage is TRBJ2-1; D is ambiguous. The CDR3 is made up of 11 amino acids. Germline lookup yields CDR1 MNHEY and CDR2 SVGAGI. V lost 7 bases, J lost 8 bases, and 9 bases lay in between. The CDR3 DNA reads TGTGCCAGCAAATGGCTGGATGAGCAGTTCTTC. Translating gives CASKWLDEQFF.

This sequence joins TRBV27 and TRBJ2-2; D gene uncertain. This CDR3 is built from 14 residues. CDR1 is MNHEY, CDR2 SMNVEV, per germline (reference sequence). V was clipped by 2 bases and J by 1 base, with 5 bases between them. CDR3 region: CASSLGQNTGELFF. The CDR3 region has the DNA TGTGCCAGCAGTTTAGGCCAGAACACCGGGGAGCTGTTTTTT.

V gene TRBV27 combines with J gene TRBJ1-5, with TRBD1 as a possible D gene (6 bases). Germline lookup yields CDR1 MNHEY and CDR2 SMNVEV (reference sequence). The CDR3 contains 13 residues. Trimming pared 5 bases from V and 1 base from J, leaving 6 bases between. The CDR3 region is CASSTGSNQPQHF. In nucleotides, the CDR3 is TGTGCCAGCAGTACAGGGAGCAATCAGCCCCAGCATTTT.